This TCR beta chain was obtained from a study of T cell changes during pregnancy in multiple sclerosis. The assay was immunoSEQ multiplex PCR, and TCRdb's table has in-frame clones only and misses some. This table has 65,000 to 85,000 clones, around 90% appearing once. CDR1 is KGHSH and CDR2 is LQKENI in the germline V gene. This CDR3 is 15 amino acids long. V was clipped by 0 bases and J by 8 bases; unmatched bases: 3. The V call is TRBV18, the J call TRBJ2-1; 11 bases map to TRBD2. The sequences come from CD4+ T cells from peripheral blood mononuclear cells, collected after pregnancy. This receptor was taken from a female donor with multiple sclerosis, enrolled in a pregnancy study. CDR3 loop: CASSPPGLAVHEQFF. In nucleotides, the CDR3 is TGTGCCAGCTCACCACCGGGACTAGCGGTTCATGAGCAGTTCTTC.